This T cell receptor (beta chain) was retrieved from a study of blood T cells in healthy people across ages. For the second PCR, which ran for about 6 to 11 cycles, a sample-barcoded 5' primer and a J-beta primer mix were used. Each cDNA was tagged by a template-switch adaptor containing 12 random nucleotides. One entry per CDR3 protein results from TCRdb running MiXCR on the 5' RACE reads. The sample contains approximately 820,000 distinct CDR3 sequences, approximately 44% of which appear only once. Between the trimmed V and J ends, which lost 3 bases and 5 bases, there was a span of 16 bases. The CDR3 loop spans 15 amino acids. From germline, CDR1 is ENHRY and CDR2 SYGVKD.

The specimen sequenced was blood. The TCR originated in a man aged 60-69 years in good health. The rearrangement links TRBV10-3 to TRBJ1-2; D remains unclear. CDR3 DNA sequence: TGTGCCATCAGTGACATAATGAGACGGGAGTATGGCTACACCTTC. Its protein product is CAISDIMRREYGYTF.